The next 3 T cell receptor beta chains were all read from a single sample in a study of blood T cell repertoires in COVID-19. Using immunoSEQ multiplex PCR, the repertoire was profiled, and TCRdb retains in-frame clones only, with some absent. Among around 300,000 clones listed, 89% were seen once. The sample was PBMCs or T cells enriched from blood (not recorded which). These receptors were collected from a woman in her sixties who had recovered from COVID-19.

This chain links TRBV28 with TRBJ2-1; 7 bases agree with TRBD2. From germline, CDR1 is MDHEN and CDR2 SYDVKM. This CDR3 region has 14 residues. After removal of 5 bases from V and 3 bases from J, the junction contained 4 bases not matched to a gene. CDR3: CASSPQRDYNEQFF. DNA for the CDR3: TGTGCCAGCAGTCCGCAGCGGGACTACAATGAGCAGTTCTTC.

The V gene is TRBV12-3 or TRBV12-4, the J gene TRBJ2-5; D is unresolved. This CDR3 comprises 11 residues. V lost 6 bases and J lost 9, with 11 bases in between. CDR3 nucleotides: TGTGCCAGCAGCCGAGGCTGGGCCCAGTACTTC. Translated, it gives CASSRGWAQYF.

The chain carries TRBV2 and TRBJ1-1, with a weak D call TRBD1 (5 bases). Looked up from germline, CDR1 is SNHLY and CDR2 is FYNNEI. This CDR3 contains 13 residues. V was pared by 4 bases and J by 3 bases, with 9 bases between. Written as DNA, the CDR3 is TGTGCCAGCAGTGCCTCAGGGTACACTGAAGCTTTCTTT. This encodes CASSASGYTEAFF.